The 19 T cell receptor beta chains presented below share a single source sample, sequenced in a study of TET2 disruption in CD19-targeted CAR T cells. TCRdb's table, derived via immunoSEQ multiplex PCR, lists solely in-frame clones and lacks some. The table for this sample gives 20,000 to 30,000 clones. Treatment here: autologous CTL019 cells: CD19 CAR with 4-1BB and CD3 zeta domains. Antigens for these TCRs are unknown. The specimen comprised CD8- CAR+ T cells sorted from cultured blood T cells, sampled for CD19 CAR T cell therapy. This sample's subset: CD8-negative CAR-positive T cells from the infusion product. The receptors shown here come from a man aged 65 to 79 with chronic lymphocytic leukemia.

Worth noting for this clone: The read ends 3 residues before the CDR3 terminus; that terminus is restored from the germline J gene. The chain carries TRBV7-6 and TRBJ2-7, with D possibly being TRBD1 (5 bases). The CDR3 runs to 14 residues. Germline V gene sequence: CDR1 SGHVS, CDR2 FNYEAQ. Deletions cut 0 bases from V and 5 bases from J, with 11 bases between. CDR3 sequence: CASSLAPSGNEQYF. The part of the CDR3 DNA that was read is TGTGCCAGCAGCTTAGCCCCCTCAGGGAACGAG.

As for this clone: The read ends 3 residues shy of where the CDR3 ends; the end is completed using the germline J gene. The J gene is TRBJ1-1, the V gene TRBV7-7; 8 positions match TRBD1. The germline V gene encodes CDR1 SSHAT and CDR2 FNYEAQ (reference sequence). Trimming removed 11 bases from V and 0 bases from J; junction bases left unmatched: 5. CDR3 length: 13 residues. The CDR3 protein is CAVWDRLNTEAFF. The CDR3 bases that were read are TGTGCCGTGTGGGACAGGCTGAACACTGAA.

About this clone itself: The read falls 3 residues short of the CDR3 end, and the missing part is taken from the germline J gene. The gene calls are TRBV29-1 and TRBJ1-1, with D maybe TRBD1 (5 bases). Germline V gene data show CDR1 as SQVTM and CDR2 as ANQGSEA. The CDR3 loop spans 13 amino acids. V shed 4 bases and J shed 3 bases, with 12 bases lying between them. The CDR3: CSVGGWLDTEAFF. Partial CDR3 DNA: TGCAGCGTTGGGGGCTGGCTGGACACTGAA. Looking up the rest from reference TRBV29-1 and TRBJ1-1 gives the full variable domain: SAVISQKPSRDICQRGTSLTIQCQVDSQVTMMFWYRQQPGQSLTLIATANQGSEATYESGFVIDKFPISRPNLTFSTLTVSNMSPEDSSIYLCSVGGWLDTEAFFGQGTRLTVV.

Concerning this clone: The read terminates 3 residues ahead of where the CDR3 ends, so the germline J gene completes it. This sequence joins TRBV4-1 and TRBJ1-3; 7 bases line up with TRBD1. In germline, CDR1 is MGHRA, CDR2 YSYEKL. V dropped 0 bases and J dropped 2; count of bases not matched to a gene: 10. The CDR3 covers 18 residues. CDR3 loop: CASSQDSDRGGTGNTIYF. The sequenced part of the CDR3 DNA is TGCGCCAGCAGCCAAGATAGCGACAGAGGGGGCACTGGAAACACC.

Concerning this clone itself: The read falls 3 residues short of the CDR3 end, and the missing part is taken from the germline J gene. This chain links TRBV7-8 with TRBJ2-1; 8 positions agree with TRBD2. Germline V gene sequence: CDR1 SGHVS, CDR2 FQNEAQ. After removal of 5 bases from V and 7 bases from J, the junction contained 7 bases not matched to a gene. The length of the CDR3 is 14 residues. The CDR3 protein is CASSATSGLNEQFF. The covered CDR3 bases are TGTGCCAGCAGCGCCACTAGCGGCCTAAATGAG.

Of note for this clone: Read sequence stops 3 residues before the CDR3 end, and the germline J gene provides the missing end. J is TRBJ1-6 and V is TRBV4-1; TRBD1 matches at 7 bases. Trimming cost V 5 bases and J 6 bases; bases outside gene matches: 7. Per the germline V gene, CDR1 is MGHRA and CDR2 is YSYEKL. The CDR3 consists of 15 residues. The DNA read from the CDR3 is TGCGCCAGCAGCTCCGGGACAGTCCTTAATTCACCC. The encoded protein is CASSSGTVLNSP. The complete CDR3 protein is CASSSGTVLNSPLHF.

On this clone: The CDR3 end falls 3 residues outside the read, so it is completed with the germline J gene. V usage is TRBV18 and J usage is TRBJ1-4; 7 nucleotides line up with TRBD1. The germline V gene has CDR1 KGHSH and CDR2 LQKENI. J was trimmed by 0 bases and V by 1 base; bases with no gene match: 2. This CDR3 spans 16 amino acids. The part of the CDR3 DNA that was read is TGTGCCAGCTCACCACAGGGGGCCTCAACTAATGAAAAA. This codes for CASSPQGASTNEK. The entire CDR3 protein is CASSPQGASTNEKLFF.

As regards this clone: The read stops 3 residues short of the end of the CDR3; the missing end is completed from the germline J gene. The chain is built from TRBV5-8 and TRBJ1-1, with D perhaps TRBD1 (6 bases). The germline gives CDR1 SGHTS, CDR2 YDEGEE. CDR3 length equals 15 residues. The V end lost 4 bases, the J end lost 1 base, and 14 bases lay between the germline ends. The covered CDR3 bases are TGTGCCAGCAGCCCCGGATGGGGGCAGAACACTGAA. It translates to CASSPGWGQNTE. The full-length CDR3 reads as CASSPGWGQNTEAFF.

The part of the CDR3 DNA that was read is TGTGCCAGCAGTGGGATGGGGCAGGGTCAAGGC. As protein: CASSGMGQGQG. The whole CDR3 sequence reads CASSGMGQGQGYTF. The V call is TRBV2, the J call TRBJ1-2; TRBD1 is a possible D gene (5 bases). The read is 3 residues too short to cover the CDR3 end, so that end is filled in from the germline J gene. Germline lookup yields CDR1 SNHLY and CDR2 FYNNEI. This CDR3 region has 14 residues.

In the case of this clone: Read coverage stops 3 residues before the CDR3 terminus; the germline J gene supplies the remainder. This chain connects TRBV20-1 to TRBJ1-2, with 10 bases lining up with TRBD1. Germline values: CDR1 DFQATT, CDR2 SNEGSKA (reference sequence). This CDR3 comprises 14 residues. The sequenced CDR3 bases are TGCAGTGCTAGAGGACAGGGGGCCACCTACGAC. This encodes CSARGQGATYD. From start to end, the CDR3 is CSARGQGATYDYTF.

With regard to this clone: The missing CDR3 end, 3 residues past where the read stops, is filled in from the germline J gene. V gene TRBV28 combines with J gene TRBJ2-2, with 10 bases fitting TRBD2. This CDR3 contains 15 residues. Germline loops: CDR1 MDHEN, CDR2 SYDVKM. After removal of 8 bases from V and 4 bases from J, the junction contained 7 bases not matched to a gene. CDR3 DNA (partial): TGTGCCAGCTTAAAAGCGGGGGGGCCCACCGGGGAG. Translated, it gives CASLKAGGPTGE. The full CDR3 is CASLKAGGPTGELFF.

Of note for this clone: The read falls 3 residues short of the CDR3 end, and the missing part is taken from the germline J gene. This chain joins TRBV10-3 and TRBJ2-3; 7 nucleotides agree with TRBD1. Germline values: CDR1 ENHRY, CDR2 SYGVKD. V shed 4 bases, J shed 3 bases, and the junction held 7 bases outside the gene matches. The CDR3 covers 15 residues. This chain's CDR3 is CAISGQGYATDTQYF. The sequenced part of the CDR3 DNA is TGTGCCATCAGTGGACAGGGTTACGCTACAGATACG.

As concerns this clone: One end of the junction is discordant with germline, which a read error may explain. The read halts 3 residues ahead of the CDR3 end, with the missing end drawn from the germline J gene. The rearrangement uses TRBV18 and TRBJ2-3, with 11 bases fitting TRBD2. Germline V gene data show CDR1 as KGHSH and CDR2 as LQKENI. The CDR3 spans 18 residues. The chain's CDR3 is CASSPQVPSGGPVDAQYF. CDR3 DNA, as far as it was read: TGTGCCAGCTCACCACAGGTCCCTAGCGGGGGGCCCGTAGATGCG. Full variable domain (rest looked up from reference TRBV18 and TRBJ2-3): NAGVMQNPRHLVRRRGQEARLRCSPMKGHSHVYWYRQLPEEGLKFMVYLQKENIIDESGMPKERFSAEFPKEGPSILRIQQVVRGDSAAYFCASSPQVPSGGPVDAQYFGPGTRLTVL.

On this clone itself: The read ends 3 residues shy of where the CDR3 ends; the end is completed using the germline J gene. This chain joins TRBV12-5 and TRBJ1-6; 7 bases align to TRBD1. Trimming at V came to 6 bases and at J to 7 bases, leaving 9 bases not matched to a gene. This CDR3 has 15 amino acids. Germline values: CDR1 LGHNT, CDR2 FRNRAP. The covered CDR3 bases are TGTGCTAGTGGCCGGGACAGTTCGTTCAATTCACCC. It is translated as CASGRDSSFNSP. The full CDR3 protein is CASGRDSSFNSPLHF.

In the case of this clone: The read ends 3 residues early relative to the CDR3; the germline J gene fills the gap. J is TRBJ2-1 and V is TRBV20-1; 12 bases align to TRBD2. V trimming: 6 bases; J trimming: 8 bases; junction bases outside the gene matches: 8. Germline V lookup: CDR1 DFQATT, CDR2 SNEGSKA (reference sequence). The CDR3 consists of 14 residues. CDR3 bases read: TGCAGTGCCCCGCTAGCGGGGGGGTACCATGAG. Protein: CSAPLAGGYHE. The complete CDR3 reads CSAPLAGGYHEQFF.

Remarks on this clone: Read coverage stops 3 residues before the CDR3 terminus; the germline J gene supplies the remainder. The chain couples TRBV19 to TRBJ1-4, with D possibly matching TRBD1 (5 bases). CDR3 length equals 13 residues. Between the trimmed V and J ends, which lost 3 bases and 8 bases, there was a span of 10 bases. In germline, CDR1 is LNHDA, CDR2 SQIVND (reference sequence). The CDR3 sequence: CASSITRGEKLFF. The sequenced part of the CDR3 DNA is TGTGCCAGTAGTATTACAAGGGGCGAAAAA.

As for this clone: Read coverage stops 3 residues before the CDR3 terminus; the germline J gene supplies the remainder. The chain couples TRBV15 to TRBJ1-5; 9 positions agree with TRBD1. The V gene end was trimmed by 5 bases and the J gene end by 1 base; junction bases not matched to a gene: 3. The CDR3 loop spans 15 amino acids. In germline, CDR1 is LNHNV, CDR2 YYDKDF (reference sequence). This CDR3 is CATSRQGGSNQPQHF. The covered CDR3 bases are TGTGCCACCAGCCGACAGGGGGGGAGCAATCAGCCC.

Concerning this clone itself: An end of the junction does not agree with germline; a read error may underlie this. The observed sequence ends 3 residues before the CDR3 terminus, with the missing tail filled in from the germline J gene. The chain employs TRBV4-2 and TRBJ1-5; D may be TRBD1 (5 bases). The germline CDR1 and CDR2 sequences are LGHNA and YNFKEQ. This CDR3 has 15 amino acids. This chain's CDR3 is CASSRNSQGGQPQHF. The sequenced CDR3 bases are TGCGCCAGCAGTCGTAATTCCCAGGGAGGTCAGCCC.

As concerns this clone: The CDR3 extends 3 residues past the end of the read, so its final part is completed from the germline J gene. V and J are TRBV7-6 and TRBJ2-5; 8 bases line up with TRBD1. J gave up 5 bases and V 5 bases, and 13 bases lay outside the gene matches. The germline CDR1 and CDR2 sequences are SGHVS and FNYEAQ. This CDR3 is 16 amino acids long. The CDR3 bases that were read are TGTGCCAGCAGCCTCCAGGGAGGACAGGGATCGGAGACC. Translating gives CASSLQGGQGSET. The entire CDR3 sequence reads CASSLQGGQGSETQYF.